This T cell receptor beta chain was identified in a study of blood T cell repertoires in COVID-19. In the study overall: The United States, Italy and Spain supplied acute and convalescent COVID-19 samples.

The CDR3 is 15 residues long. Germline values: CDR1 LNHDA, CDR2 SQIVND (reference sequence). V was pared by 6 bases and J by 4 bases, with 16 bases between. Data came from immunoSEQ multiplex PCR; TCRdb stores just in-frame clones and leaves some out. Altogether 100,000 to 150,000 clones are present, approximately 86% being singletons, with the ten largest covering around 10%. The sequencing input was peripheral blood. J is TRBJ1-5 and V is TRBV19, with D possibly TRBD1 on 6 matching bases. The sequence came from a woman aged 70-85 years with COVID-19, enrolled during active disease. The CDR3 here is CASSLMTGANQPQHF. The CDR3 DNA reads TGTGCCAGTAGCCTGATGACAGGAGCTAATCAGCCCCAGCATTTT.